Below, 9 T cell receptor beta chains from the same sample are listed, as sequenced in a study of blood T cell repertoires in COVID-19. The assay was immunoSEQ multiplex PCR, and TCRdb's table has in-frame clones only and misses some. The sample carries fewer than 150,000 clones, under 85% recorded once. The source material was PBMCs or T cells enriched from blood (not recorded which). Receptor source: a man under 40 who had recovered from COVID-19.

The J gene is TRBJ2-7, the V gene TRBV4-1; 8 positions agree with TRBD1. The junction had 11 bases not matched to a gene; V was cut back by 4 bases and J by 3 bases. This CDR3 has 16 amino acids. Germline assignment: CDR1 MGHRA and CDR2 YSYEKL. CDR3 sequence reads: CASSLTTGGPFYEQYF. For the CDR3, the DNA is TGCGCCAGCAGCCTTACCACAGGGGGGCCTTTCTACGAGCAGTACTTC.

V gene TRBV30 combines with J gene TRBJ2-3; 8 nucleotides align to TRBD2. The germline V gene has CDR1 GTSNPN and CDR2 SVGIG (reference sequence). The CDR3 covers 14 residues. V lost 3 bases and J lost 1; bases outside the gene matches: 3. This chain's CDR3 is CAWSFSGGTDTQYF. The CDR3 DNA follows: TGTGCCTGGAGCTTTAGCGGGGGCACAGATACGCAGTATTTT. The whole variable domain, filled in from reference TRBV30 and TRBJ2-3, reads SQTIHQWPATLVQPVGSPLSLECTVEGTSNPNLYWYRQAAGRGLQLLFYSVGIGQISSEVPQNLSASRPQDRQFILSSKKLLLSDSGFYLCAWSFSGGTDTQYFGPGTRLTVL.

This clone was counted once. The V and J genes are TRBV15 and TRBJ1-5, with D possibly TRBD1 on 5 matching bases. The length of the CDR3 is 15 residues. Germline V gene sequence: CDR1 LNHNV, CDR2 YYDKDF (reference sequence). The ends were cut back, 6 bases at V and 2 bases at J, with 14 bases in the middle. The CDR3 here is CATRGGVEGNQPQHF. The CDR3 nucleotides read TGTGCCACCAGGGGAGGGGTGGAGGGCAATCAGCCCCAGCATTTT. Supplemented by reference TRBV15 and TRBJ1-5, the full variable domain reads DAMVIQNPRYQVTQFGKPVTLSCSQTLNHNVMYWYQQKSSQAPKLLFHYYDKDFNNEADTPDNFQSRRPNTSFCFLDIRSPGLGDTAMYLCATRGGVEGNQPQHFGDGTRLSIL.

The V call is TRBV3-1 (or the pseudogene TRBV3-2), the J call TRBJ2-5, with TRBD2 matching 11 bases. This CDR3 is built from 15 residues. In germline, CDR1 is LGHDT, CDR2 YNNKEL (reference sequence). With 5 bases clipped from V and 4 bases from J, the junction kept 6 bases outside the gene matches. As DNA, the CDR3 is TGTGCCAGCAGCTCCGGACTAGCGGGTACAGAGACCCAGTACTTC. As protein: CASSSGLAGTETQYF.

This rearrangement joins TRBV13 to TRBJ1-1; D gene ambiguous. V was shortened by 4 bases and J by 0 bases, with 6 bases between the two germline ends. CDR3 length: 13 residues. Germline V gene sequence: CDR1 PRHDT, CDR2 FYEKMQ (reference sequence). The CDR3: CASSSTMNTEAFF. In nucleotides, the CDR3 is TGTGCCAGCAGCTCGACTATGAACACTGAAGCTTTCTTT.

The genes are TRBV23-1 and TRBJ2-3, with 10 bases identical to TRBD2. TRBV23-1 is classed as an ORF, of uncertain function. Unmatched junction bases numbered 8, after V lost 2 bases and J lost 0 bases. The CDR3 sequence is 18 residues long. The CDR3 spells CASSQVLAGDPSTDTQYF. CDR3 sequence (DNA): TGCGCCAGCAGTCAAGTCCTAGCGGGGGATCCCAGCACAGATACGCAGTATTTT.

This clone has just one count. The chain couples TRBV5-1 to TRBJ2-4; D is undetermined. The germline gives CDR1 SGHRS, CDR2 YFSETQ. There are 14 residues in the CDR3. Trimming took 2 bases from V and 3 from J, leaving 9 bases between them. The CDR3 DNA follows: TGCGCCAGCAGCTTTGACGCGGACAAAAACATTCAGTACTTC. Translated, it gives CASSFDADKNIQYF.

The rearrangement uses TRBV13 and TRBJ2-3; no reliable D call. CDR1 and CDR2 (germline): PRHDT, FYEKMQ (reference sequence). The CDR3 is 12 residues long. V lost 5 bases and J lost 2, with 5 bases in between. The CDR3 nucleotides are TGTGCCAGCAGCAGAGACACAGATACGCAGTATTTT. It encodes CASSRDTDTQYF.

The chain links TRBV7-9 to TRBJ2-2; 7 nucleotides line up with TRBD2. After removal of 6 bases from V and 4 bases from J, the junction contained 17 bases not matched to a gene. The germline V gene encodes CDR1 SEHNR and CDR2 FQNEAQ (reference sequence). CDR3 length: 18 residues. This CDR3 is CASRISGLVRESTGELFF. As DNA, the CDR3 is TGTGCCAGCAGAATTAGCGGACTAGTTCGCGAAAGCACCGGGGAGCTGTTTTTT.